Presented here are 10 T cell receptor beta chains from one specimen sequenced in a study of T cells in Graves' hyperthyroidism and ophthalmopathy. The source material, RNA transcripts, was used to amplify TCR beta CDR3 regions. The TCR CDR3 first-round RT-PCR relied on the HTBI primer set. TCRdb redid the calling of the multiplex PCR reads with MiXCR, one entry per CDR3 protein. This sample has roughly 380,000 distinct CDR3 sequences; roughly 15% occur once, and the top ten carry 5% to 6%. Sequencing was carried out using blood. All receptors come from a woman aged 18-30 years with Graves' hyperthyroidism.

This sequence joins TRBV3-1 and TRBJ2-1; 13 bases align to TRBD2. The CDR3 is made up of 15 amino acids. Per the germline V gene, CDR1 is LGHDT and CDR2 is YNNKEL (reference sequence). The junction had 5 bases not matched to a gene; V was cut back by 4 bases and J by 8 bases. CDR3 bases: TGTGCCAGCAGCCCAGGACTAGCGGGAGTTTATGAGCAGTTCTTC. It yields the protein CASSPGLAGVYEQFF.

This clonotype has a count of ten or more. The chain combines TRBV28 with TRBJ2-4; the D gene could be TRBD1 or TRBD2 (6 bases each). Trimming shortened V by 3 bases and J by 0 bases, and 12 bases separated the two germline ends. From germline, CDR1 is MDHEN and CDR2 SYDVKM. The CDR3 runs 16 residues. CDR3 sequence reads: CASSLGGTIAKNIQYF. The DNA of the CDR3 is TGTGCCAGCAGTTTGGGGGGCACCATAGCCAAAAACATTCAGTACTTC.

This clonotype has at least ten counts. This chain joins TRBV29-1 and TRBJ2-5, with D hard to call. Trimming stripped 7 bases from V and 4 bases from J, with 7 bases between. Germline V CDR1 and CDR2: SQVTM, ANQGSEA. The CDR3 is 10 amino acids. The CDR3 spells CSAGGETQYF. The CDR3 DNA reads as TGCAGCGCTGGCGGAGAGACCCAGTACTTC.

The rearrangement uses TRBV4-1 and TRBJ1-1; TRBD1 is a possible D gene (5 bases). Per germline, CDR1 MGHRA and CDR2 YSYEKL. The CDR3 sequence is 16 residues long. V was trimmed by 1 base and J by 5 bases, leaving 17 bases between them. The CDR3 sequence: CASSQGGLGKNTEAFF. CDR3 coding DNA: TGCGCCAGCAGCCAAGGGGGCTTGGGAAAGAATACTGAAGCTTTCTTT.

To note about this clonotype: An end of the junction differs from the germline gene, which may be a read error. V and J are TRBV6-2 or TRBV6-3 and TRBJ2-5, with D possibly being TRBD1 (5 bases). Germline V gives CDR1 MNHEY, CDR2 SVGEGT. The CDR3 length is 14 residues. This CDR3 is CASSYPAGQEAQYF. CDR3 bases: TGTGCCAGCAGTTACCCGGCAGGGCAAGAGGCCCAGTACTTC.

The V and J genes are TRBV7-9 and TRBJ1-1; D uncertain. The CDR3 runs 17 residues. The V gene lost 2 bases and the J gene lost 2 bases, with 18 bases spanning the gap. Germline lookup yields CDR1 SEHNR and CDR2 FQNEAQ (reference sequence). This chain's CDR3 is CASSLTPPPIGNTEAFF. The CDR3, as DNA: TGTGCCAGCAGCTTAACCCCTCCCCCGATCGGAAACACTGAAGCTTTCTTT.

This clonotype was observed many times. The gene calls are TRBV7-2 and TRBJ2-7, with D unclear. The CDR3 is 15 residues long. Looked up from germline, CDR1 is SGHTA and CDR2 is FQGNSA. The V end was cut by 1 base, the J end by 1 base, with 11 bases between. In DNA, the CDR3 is TGTGCCAGCAGCTTAGATCCGAGAAGGTCCTACGAGCAGTACTTC. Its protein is CASSLDPRRSYEQYF.

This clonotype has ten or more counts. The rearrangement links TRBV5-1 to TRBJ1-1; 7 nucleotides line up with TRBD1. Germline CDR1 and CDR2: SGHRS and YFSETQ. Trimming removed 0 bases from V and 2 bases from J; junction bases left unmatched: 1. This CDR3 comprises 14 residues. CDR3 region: CASSLGDSNTEAFF. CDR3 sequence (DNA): TGCGCCAGCAGCTTGGGGGACAGTAACACTGAAGCTTTCTTT.

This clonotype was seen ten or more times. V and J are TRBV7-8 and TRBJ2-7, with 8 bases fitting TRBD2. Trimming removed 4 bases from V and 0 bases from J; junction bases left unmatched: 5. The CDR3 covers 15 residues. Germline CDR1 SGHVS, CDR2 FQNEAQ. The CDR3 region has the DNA TGTGCCAGCAGCTATTCGGGAGGGACCTCCTACGAGCAGTACTTC. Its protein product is CASSYSGGTSYEQYF. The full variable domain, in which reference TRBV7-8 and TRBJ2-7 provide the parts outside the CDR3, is GAGVSQSPRYKVAKRGQDVALRCDPISGHVSLFWYQQALGQGPEFLTYFQNEAQLDKSGLPSDRFFAERPEGSVSTLKIQRTQQEDSAVYLCASSYSGGTSYEQYFGPGTRLTVT.

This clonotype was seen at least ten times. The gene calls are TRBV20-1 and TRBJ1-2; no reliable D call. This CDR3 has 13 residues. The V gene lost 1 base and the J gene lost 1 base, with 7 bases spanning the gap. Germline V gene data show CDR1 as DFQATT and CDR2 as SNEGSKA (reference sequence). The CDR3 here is CSARVQNNYGYTF. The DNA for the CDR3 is TGCAGTGCTAGAGTACAGAATAACTATGGCTACACCTTC.